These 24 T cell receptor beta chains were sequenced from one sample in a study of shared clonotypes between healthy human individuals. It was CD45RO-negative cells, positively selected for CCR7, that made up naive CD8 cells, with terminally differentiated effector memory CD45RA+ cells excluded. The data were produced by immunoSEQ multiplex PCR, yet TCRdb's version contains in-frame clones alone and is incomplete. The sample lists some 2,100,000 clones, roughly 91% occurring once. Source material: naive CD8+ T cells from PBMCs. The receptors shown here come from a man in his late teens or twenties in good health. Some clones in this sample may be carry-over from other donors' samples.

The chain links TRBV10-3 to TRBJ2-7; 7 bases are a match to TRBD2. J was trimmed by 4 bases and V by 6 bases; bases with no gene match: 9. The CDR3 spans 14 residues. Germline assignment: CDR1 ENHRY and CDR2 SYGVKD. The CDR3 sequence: CAIRSEAGEYEQYF. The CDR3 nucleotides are TGTGCCATCAGGTCAGAGGCGGGAGAGTACGAGCAGTACTTC.

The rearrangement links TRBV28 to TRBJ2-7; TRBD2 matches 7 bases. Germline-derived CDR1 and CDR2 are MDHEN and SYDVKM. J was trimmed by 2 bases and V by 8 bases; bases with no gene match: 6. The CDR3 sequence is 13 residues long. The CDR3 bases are TGTGCCAGCCCGGGACTACCAACCTACGAGCAGTACTTC. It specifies CASPGLPTYEQYF.

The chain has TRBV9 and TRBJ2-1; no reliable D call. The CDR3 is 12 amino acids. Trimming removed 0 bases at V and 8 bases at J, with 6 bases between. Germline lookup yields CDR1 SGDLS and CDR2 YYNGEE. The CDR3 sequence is CASSVGFDEQFF. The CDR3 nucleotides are TGTGCCAGCAGCGTAGGGTTTGATGAGCAGTTCTTC.

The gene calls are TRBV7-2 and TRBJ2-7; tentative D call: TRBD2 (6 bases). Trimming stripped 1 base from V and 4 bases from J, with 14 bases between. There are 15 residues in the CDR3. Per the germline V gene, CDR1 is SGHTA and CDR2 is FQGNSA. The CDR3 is CASSLGPREAYEQYF. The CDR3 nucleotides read TGTGCCAGCAGCTTAGGGCCCAGGGAGGCATACGAGCAGTACTTC.

The CDR3 protein is CASSPAGPPNEKLFF. CDR3 nucleotides: TGTGCCAGCAGCCCTGCTGGGCCTCCTAATGAAAAACTGTTTTTT. The chain has TRBV28 and TRBJ1-4; no clear D. In germline, CDR1 is MDHEN, CDR2 SYDVKM. The CDR3 totals 15 residues. V gave up 6 bases and J gave up 3 bases, with 14 bases separating them.

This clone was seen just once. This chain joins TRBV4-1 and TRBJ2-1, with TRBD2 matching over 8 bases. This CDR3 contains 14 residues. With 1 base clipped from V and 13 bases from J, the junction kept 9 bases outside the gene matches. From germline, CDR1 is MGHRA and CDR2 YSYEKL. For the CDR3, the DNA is TGCGCCAGCAGCCAAGTGATTTCGGGAGGGATTCAGTTCTTC. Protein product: CASSQVISGGIQFF.

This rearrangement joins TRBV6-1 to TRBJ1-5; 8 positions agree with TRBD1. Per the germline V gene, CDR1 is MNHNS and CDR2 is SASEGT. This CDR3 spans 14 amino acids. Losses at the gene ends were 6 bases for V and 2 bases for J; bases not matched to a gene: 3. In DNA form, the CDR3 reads TGTGCCAGCAGGACGACAGGGGGCAATCAGCCCCAGCATTTT. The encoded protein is CASRTTGGNQPQHF.

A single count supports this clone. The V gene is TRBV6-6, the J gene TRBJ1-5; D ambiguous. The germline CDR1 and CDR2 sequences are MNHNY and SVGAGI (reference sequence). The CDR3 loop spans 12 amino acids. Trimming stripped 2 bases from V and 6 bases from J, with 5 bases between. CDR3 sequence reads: CASSYPAQPQHF. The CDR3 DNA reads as TGTGCCAGCAGTTACCCAGCTCAGCCCCAGCATTTT.

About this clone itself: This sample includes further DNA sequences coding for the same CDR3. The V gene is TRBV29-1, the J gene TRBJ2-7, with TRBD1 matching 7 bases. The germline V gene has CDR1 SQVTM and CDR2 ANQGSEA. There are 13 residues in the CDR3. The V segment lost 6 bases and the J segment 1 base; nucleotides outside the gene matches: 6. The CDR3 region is CSVAGGQSYEQYF. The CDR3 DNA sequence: TGCAGCGTAGCAGGGGGACAGTCCTACGAGCAGTACTTC.

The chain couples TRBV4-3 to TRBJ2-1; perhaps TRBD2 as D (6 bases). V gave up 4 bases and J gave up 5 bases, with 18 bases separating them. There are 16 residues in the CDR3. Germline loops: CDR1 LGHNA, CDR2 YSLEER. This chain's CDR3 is CASSLYTAGPNNEQFF. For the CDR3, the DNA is TGCGCCAGCAGCCTATACACGGCGGGACCCAACAATGAGCAGTTCTTC.

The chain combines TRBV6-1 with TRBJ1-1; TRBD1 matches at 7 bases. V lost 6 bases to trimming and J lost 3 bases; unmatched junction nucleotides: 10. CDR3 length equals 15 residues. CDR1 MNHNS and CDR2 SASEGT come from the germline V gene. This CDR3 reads CASRRGPGTDTEAFF. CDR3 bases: TGTGCCAGCAGGAGGGGGCCCGGGACAGACACTGAAGCTTTCTTT.

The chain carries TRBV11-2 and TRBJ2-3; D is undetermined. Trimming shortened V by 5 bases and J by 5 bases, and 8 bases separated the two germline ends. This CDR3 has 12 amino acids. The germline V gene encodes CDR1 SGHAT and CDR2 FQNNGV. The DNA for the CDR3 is TGTGCCAGCAGCCGCCTGCTAGATACGCAGTATTTT. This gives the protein CASSRLLDTQYF.

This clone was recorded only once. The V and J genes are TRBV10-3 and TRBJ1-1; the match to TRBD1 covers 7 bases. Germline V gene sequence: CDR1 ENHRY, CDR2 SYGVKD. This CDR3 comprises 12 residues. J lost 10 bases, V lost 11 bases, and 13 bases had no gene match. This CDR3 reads CASEDQGVIAFF. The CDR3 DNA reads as TGTGCCTCAGAAGATCAGGGGGTGATAGCTTTCTTT.

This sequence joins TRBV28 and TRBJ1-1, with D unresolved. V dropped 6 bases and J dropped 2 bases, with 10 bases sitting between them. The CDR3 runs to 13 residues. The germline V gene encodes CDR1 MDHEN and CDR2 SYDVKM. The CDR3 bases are TGTGCCAGCAGAACTCACAGAAACACTGAAGCTTTCTTT. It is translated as CASRTHRNTEAFF.

The CDR3, as DNA: TGTGCCAGCAGTACAGGGAGGTTAGGCTATGGCTACACCTTC. It encodes CASSTGRLGYGYTF. The V and J genes are TRBV27 and TRBJ1-2; D may be TRBD1 (6 bases). CDR1 and CDR2 from the germline V gene are MNHEY and SMNVEV (reference sequence). This CDR3 contains 14 residues. V gave up 5 bases and J gave up 4 bases, with 14 bases separating them.

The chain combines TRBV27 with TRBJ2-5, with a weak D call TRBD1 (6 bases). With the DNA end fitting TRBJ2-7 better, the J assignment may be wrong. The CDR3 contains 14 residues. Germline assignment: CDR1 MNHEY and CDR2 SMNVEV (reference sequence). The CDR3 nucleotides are TGTGCCAGCAGTTTAAGGGGGATTCACTACGAGCAGTACTTC. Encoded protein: CASSLRGIHYEQYF.

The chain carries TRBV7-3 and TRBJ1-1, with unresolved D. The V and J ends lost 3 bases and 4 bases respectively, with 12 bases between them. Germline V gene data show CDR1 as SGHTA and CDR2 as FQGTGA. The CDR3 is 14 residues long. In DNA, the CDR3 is TGTGCCAGCAGCTTTAATCTGGGTTCCACTGAAGCTTTCTTT. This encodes CASSFNLGSTEAFF.

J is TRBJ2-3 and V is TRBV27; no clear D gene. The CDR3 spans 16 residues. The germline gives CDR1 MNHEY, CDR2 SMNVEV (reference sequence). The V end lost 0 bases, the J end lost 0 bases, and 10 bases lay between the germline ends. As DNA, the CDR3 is TGTGCCAGCAGTTTATCGTTCCCAGCTAGCACAGATACGCAGTATTTT. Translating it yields CASSLSFPASTDTQYF.

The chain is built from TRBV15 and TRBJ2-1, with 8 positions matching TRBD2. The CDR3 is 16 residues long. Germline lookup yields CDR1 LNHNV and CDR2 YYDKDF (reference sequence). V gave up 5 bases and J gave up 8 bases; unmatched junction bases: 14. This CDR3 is CATSDSPRTSRDEQFF. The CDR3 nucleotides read TGTGCCACCAGCGACAGTCCACGGACTAGCAGGGATGAGCAGTTCTTC.

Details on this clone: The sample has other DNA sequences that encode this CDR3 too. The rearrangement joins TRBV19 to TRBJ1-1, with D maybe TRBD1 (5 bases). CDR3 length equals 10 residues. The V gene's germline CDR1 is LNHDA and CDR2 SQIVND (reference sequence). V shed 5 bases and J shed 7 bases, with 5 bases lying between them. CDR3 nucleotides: TGTGCCAGTAGTGGGGGTGAAGCTTTCTTT. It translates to CASSGGEAFF.

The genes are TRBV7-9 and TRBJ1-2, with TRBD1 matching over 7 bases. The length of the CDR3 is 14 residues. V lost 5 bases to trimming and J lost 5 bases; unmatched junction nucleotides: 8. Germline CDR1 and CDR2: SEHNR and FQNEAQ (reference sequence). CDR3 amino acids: CASSPDREGYGYTF. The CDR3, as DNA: TGTGCCAGCAGCCCCGACAGGGAGGGTTATGGCTACACCTTC. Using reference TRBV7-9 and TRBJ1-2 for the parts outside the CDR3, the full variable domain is DTGVSQNPRHKITKRGQNVTFRCDPISEHNRLYWYRQTLGQGPEFLTYFQNEAQLEKSRLLSDRFSAERPKGSFSTLEIQRTEQGDSAMYLCASSPDREGYGYTFGSGTRLTVV.

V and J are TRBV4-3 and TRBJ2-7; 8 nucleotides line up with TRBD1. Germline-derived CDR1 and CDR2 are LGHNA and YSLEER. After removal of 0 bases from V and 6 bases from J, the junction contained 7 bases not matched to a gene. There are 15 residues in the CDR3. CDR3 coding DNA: TGCGCCAGCAGCCAAGATGGAGGACAGGGAAGCGAGCAGTACTTC. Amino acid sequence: CASSQDGGQGSEQYF.

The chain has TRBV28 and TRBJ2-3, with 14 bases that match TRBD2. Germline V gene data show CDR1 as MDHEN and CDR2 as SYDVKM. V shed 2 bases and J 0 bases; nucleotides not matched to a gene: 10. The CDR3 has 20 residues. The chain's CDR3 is CASSLTNGLAGGSSTDTQYF. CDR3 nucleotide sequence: TGTGCCAGCAGTTTAACCAACGGACTAGCGGGAGGTAGTAGCACAGATACGCAGTATTTT.

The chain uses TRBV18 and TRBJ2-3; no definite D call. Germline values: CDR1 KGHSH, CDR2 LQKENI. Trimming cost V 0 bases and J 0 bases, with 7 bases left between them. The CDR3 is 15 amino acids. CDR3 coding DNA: TGTGCCAGCTCACCACCCCAGGTGAGCACAGATACGCAGTATTTT. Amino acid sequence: CASSPPQVSTDTQYF.